A single sample gave rise to the 11 T cell receptor beta chains below, sequenced in a study of shared clonotypes between healthy human individuals. Naive CD8 cells lacked CD45RO and underwent positive selection for CCR7, leaving out terminally differentiated effector memory CD45RA+ cells. Sequencing used immunoSEQ multiplex PCR; TCRdb keeps in-frame clones, though not all of them. This sample has 500,000 to 700,000 clones, with approximately 95% found just once. Input material: naive CD8+ T cells sorted from blood. These receptors were taken from a woman aged 30 to 39 in good health.

CDR3 nucleotide sequence: TGTGCCAGCAGTCACACACGCCTCCTTTACAATGAGCAGTTCTTC. This gives the protein CASSHTRLLYNEQFF. V and J are TRBV28 and TRBJ2-1; no firm D call. V shed 5 bases and J shed 4 bases, with 15 bases lying between them. There are 15 residues in the CDR3. Germline-derived CDR1 and CDR2 are MDHEN and SYDVKM.

The chain employs TRBV2 and TRBJ1-5; D not resolved. Trimming shortened V by 7 bases and J by 0 bases, and 7 bases separated the two germline ends. Germline V lookup: CDR1 SNHLY, CDR2 FYNNEI. There are 13 residues in the CDR3. CDR3 protein: CASTVYSNQPQHF. The CDR3 DNA reads TGTGCCAGCACCGTCTATAGCAATCAGCCCCAGCATTTT.

On this clone itself: Its ends do not fully match the called genes, so a read error is possible. This chain links TRBV7-8 with TRBJ2-1; D is undetermined. Germline values: CDR1 SGHVS, CDR2 FQNEAQ. This CDR3 has 11 amino acids. CDR3 sequence (DNA): TGTGCCAGCAGCGACCGGGCCCTACCGGTCTTC. As protein: CASSDRALPVF.

This sequence joins TRBV6-1 and TRBJ2-3; D gene uncertain. The CDR3 has 15 residues. V lost 7 bases and J lost 2, with 16 bases in between. Germline V gene data show CDR1 as MNHNS and CDR2 as SASEGT. The CDR3 coding sequence is TGTGCCAGCACCCCGAAAGGGTTTTACACAGATACGCAGTATTTT. Protein sequence: CASTPKGFYTDTQYF.

This rearrangement joins TRBV4-1 to TRBJ2-7, with D possibly matching TRBD2 (6 bases). The length of the CDR3 is 15 residues. Germline values: CDR1 MGHRA, CDR2 YSYEKL. V was clipped by 3 bases and J by 7 bases, with 19 bases between them. The chain's CDR3 is CASSHPGTGFEEQYF. The CDR3 nucleotides are TGCGCCAGCAGCCACCCCGGGACTGGGTTTGAAGAGCAGTACTTC.

The rearrangement joins TRBV14 to TRBJ2-7; D gene unclear. This CDR3 comprises 16 residues. Looked up from germline, CDR1 is SGHDN and CDR2 is FVKESK. Deletions cut 1 base from V and 1 base from J, with 14 bases between. For the CDR3, the DNA is TGTGCCAGCAGCCAAGGGATAGATCCAAGGTCCTACGAGCAGTACTTC. Its translation is CASSQGIDPRSYEQYF.

The V gene is TRBV2, the J gene TRBJ1-4, with D maybe TRBD1 (5 bases). Trimming stripped 7 bases from V and 6 bases from J, with 15 bases between. From germline, CDR1 is SNHLY and CDR2 FYNNEI. This CDR3 has 14 amino acids. The CDR3 sequence is CASKLQGSDEKLFF. DNA for the CDR3: TGTGCCAGCAAACTTCAGGGATCGGATGAAAAACTGTTTTTT. The full variable domain, in which reference TRBV2 and TRBJ1-4 provide the parts outside the CDR3, is EPEVTQTPSHQVTQMGQEVILRCVPISNHLYFYWYRQILGQKVEFLVSFYNNEISEKSEIFDDQFSVERPDGSNFTLKIRSTKLEDSAMYFCASKLQGSDEKLFFGSGTQLSVL.

CDR3 DNA sequence: TGCGCCAGCAGCCAAGAAATAAGTGAGCAGTTCTTC. It encodes CASSQEISEQFF. The chain uses TRBV4-1 and TRBJ2-1; the D is unclear. V lost 0 bases and J 9 bases, leaving 6 bases between the germline ends. This CDR3 is 12 amino acids long. Germline CDR1 reads MGHRA; CDR2 reads YSYEKL.

This clone came up once. The chain combines TRBV11-1 with TRBJ1-6; TRBD1 might be the D (6 bases). CDR3 length: 17 residues. Trimming shortened V by 2 bases and J by 11 bases, and 22 bases separated the two germline ends. Germline CDR1 reads SGHAT; CDR2 reads FQDESV (reference sequence). CDR3 loop: CASSLRRTEISKPPLHF. DNA for the CDR3: TGTGCCAGCAGCTTACGGCGGACAGAGATAAGCAAACCACCCCTCCACTTT. The full variable domain, its missing parts supplied by reference TRBV11-1 and TRBJ1-6, is EAEVAQSPRYKITEKSQAVAFWCDPISGHATLYWYRQILGQGPELLVQFQDESVVDDSQLPKDRFSAERLKGVDSTLKIQPAELGDSAMYLCASSLRRTEISKPPLHFGNGTRLTVT.

The rearrangement uses TRBV7-2 and TRBJ1-3; no reliable D call. V lost 4 bases, J lost 4 bases, and 8 bases lay in between. Looked up from germline, CDR1 is SGHTA and CDR2 is FQGNSA. The CDR3 spans 13 residues. CDR3 sequence (DNA): TGTGCCAGCAGCTCCTTAGGGGGAAACACCATATATTTT. As protein: CASSSLGGNTIYF.

The rearrangement uses TRBV6-1 and TRBJ2-7; 8 nucleotides align to TRBD1. Germline V gene data show CDR1 as MNHNS and CDR2 as SASEGT. The CDR3 extends over 15 amino acids. The J segment lost 4 bases and the V segment lost 10 bases, leaving 15 bases of the junction unmatched. The chain's CDR3 is CANHLPGQETYEQYF. The CDR3 DNA is TGTGCCAACCATCTTCCGGGACAGGAGACTTACGAGCAGTACTTC.